This T cell receptor beta chain came from a study of blood T cell repertoires in COVID-19. Across the whole study: Sources were T cells, B-cell-depleted T cells, or PBMCs; the material itself was cDNA or gDNA.

This CDR3 contains 19 residues. With V trimmed by 4 bases and J by 0 bases, 17 bases remained unmatched. The germline V gene encodes CDR1 LNHDA and CDR2 SQIVND (reference sequence). Here immunoSEQ multiplex PCR was the method, and the copy in TCRdb shows in-frame clones only, minus some. Of about 79,000 clones in the sample, around 89% are singletons; the top ten hold over 11%. This chain uses TRBV19 with TRBJ2-7; 8 bases agree with TRBD1. The sample comprised peripheral blood. The source of this sequence is a man between 65 and 80 years old with active or convalescent COVID-19. The CDR3 protein is CASSRYGTGLNRISYEQYF. CDR3 in DNA: TGTGCCAGTAGTAGGTACGGGACAGGCTTAAATAGAATCTCCTACGAGCAGTACTTC.